This T cell receptor (beta chain) came from a study of cytomegalovirus exposure and HLA in healthy donors. Points from the study as a whole: A few CMV-associated chains were confirmed in vitro to be specific for CMV antigens. Investigators reported 150 to 200 TCR beta chains as tied to cytomegalovirus.

The CDR3 runs to 12 residues. From germline, CDR1 is MNHNS and CDR2 SASEGT. Trimming removed 6 bases at V and 4 bases at J, with 9 bases between. As regards this clone: Antigen unknown.

This table comes from immunoSEQ multiplex PCR, and its TCRdb copy is limited to in-frame clones, with some not included. The sample includes some 71,000 clones, about 94% of them seen just once. This TCR derives from a woman aged 18 to 35 in good health and CMV-seronegative. Material for sequencing was PBMCs. V is TRBV6-1 and J is TRBJ1-2; no firm D call. For the CDR3, the DNA is TGTGCCAGCAGCTCGACAATCTATGGCTACACCTTC. It codes for CASSSTIYGYTF.